This TCR beta chain was found in a study of blood T cell repertoires in COVID-19. The wider study: Spain, Italy and the United States supplied samples that represented acute and convalescent COVID-19. Sample material is recorded as cDNA or gDNA derived from T cells, B-cell-depleted T cells, or PBMCs.

Clinical histories supplied by participants themselves formed the basis of cohort assignment. Authors' data handling: Counts of nucleated cells, estimated from reference gene primer amplification, were obtained. Some clones are missing from TCRdb's copy, which holds only in-frame ones; the method was immunoSEQ multiplex PCR. V, J and clone size derive from that table, while D and trimming were established from the DNA sequence. The table includes roughly 260,000 clones, around 85% detected once. Germline loops: CDR1 LNHNV, CDR2 YYDKDF (reference sequence). CDR3 length: 13 amino acids. Between the trimmed V and J ends, which lost 0 bases and 6 bases, there was a span of 9 bases.

This clonotype was sampled from a woman between 45 and 60 years old who had recovered from COVID-19. Sample: PBMCs or T cells enriched from blood (not recorded which). The chain is built from TRBV15 and TRBJ2-7; no clear D. CDR3 residues: CATSRDPWAEQYF. For the CDR3, the DNA is TGTGCCACCAGCAGAGATCCCTGGGCCGAGCAGTACTTC.